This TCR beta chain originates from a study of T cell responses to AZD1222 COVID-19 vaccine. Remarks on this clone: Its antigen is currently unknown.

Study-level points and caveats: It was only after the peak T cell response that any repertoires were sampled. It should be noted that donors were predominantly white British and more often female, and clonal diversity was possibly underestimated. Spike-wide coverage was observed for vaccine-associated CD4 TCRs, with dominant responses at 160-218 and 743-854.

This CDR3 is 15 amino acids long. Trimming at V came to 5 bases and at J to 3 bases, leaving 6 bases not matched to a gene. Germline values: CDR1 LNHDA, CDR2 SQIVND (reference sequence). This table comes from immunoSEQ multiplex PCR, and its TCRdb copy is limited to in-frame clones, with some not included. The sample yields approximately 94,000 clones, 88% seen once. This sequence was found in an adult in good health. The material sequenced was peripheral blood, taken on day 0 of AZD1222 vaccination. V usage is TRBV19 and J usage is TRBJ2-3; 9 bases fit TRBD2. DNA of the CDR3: TGTGCCAGTAGTTCTAGCGGGATGGTTACAGATACGCAGTATTTT. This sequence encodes CASSSSGMVTDTQYF.